This TCR beta chain was found in a study of T cells expressing NK-cell markers. Whole-study results and caveats: One observes that, in a few donors, these clonotypes were also the leading ones within the CD3+CD56-NKG2C+ fraction.

Per germline, CDR1 SGHAT and CDR2 FQDESV (reference sequence). The length of the CDR3 is 16 residues. Comments on this clonotype: Its antigen is still unknown.

5'RACE template switching with UMIs generated TCR beta cDNA. With the 5' RACE reads reprocessed, TCRdb shows one record per CDR3 protein and no DNA. This sample contains 130,000 to 150,000 distinct CDR3 sequences. This clonotype was obtained from a man in his late teens or twenties in good health. The sample consisted of blood T cells: a sorted CD56 or NKG2C T cell subset, CD4+ or CD8+ T cells, or bulk PBMC T cells (not recorded which). The gene calls are TRBV11-1 and TRBJ1-4; without DNA, the TCRdb call of TRBD1 cannot be checked. CDR3 in amino acids: CASSPNEGRANEKLFF.